This T cell receptor beta chain derives from a study of blood T cell repertoires in COVID-19. The V gene end was trimmed by 2 bases and the J gene end by 2 bases; junction bases not matched to a gene: 2. The CDR3 is 15 amino acids. Germline values: CDR1 MNHNY, CDR2 SVGAGI (reference sequence). Profiled with immunoSEQ multiplex PCR; TCRdb holds only in-frame clones, not every one. Among about 110,000 clones listed, more than 60% were seen once. The J gene is TRBJ1-4, the V gene TRBV6-6, with 7 bases identical to TRBD1. The sequence derives from a man aged 65 to 79 with active or convalescent COVID-19. The material sequenced was peripheral blood. CDR3 coding DNA: TGTGCCAGCAGTTACCTGACAGGGACTAATGAAAAACTGTTTTTT. Amino acids: CASSYLTGTNEKLFF.